Sequencing of this T cell receptor (beta chain) was carried out in a study of T cell responses to AZD1222 COVID-19 vaccine (dated by TCRdb to about 2021). Looking at the study overall: A total of over 230 trial participants underwent TCR sequencing, of whom roughly 210 received two doses of AZD1222 and 26 received two doses of the MenACWY control vaccine. Enrollment into the trials was organized by age into subgroups of 18-55, 56-69 and 70-plus years, and those subgroups contained roughly 160, 29 and 62 TCR-sequenced participants, respectively. On the study overall, not on this receptor specifically: Conclusions about previously exposed vaccinees are limited, since just a handful of AZD1222 recipients were seropositive for SARS-CoV-2 at baseline. Participants were mostly white British, with more females than males. The authors suggested clonal diversity may have been underestimated. Reportedly, close to half of the unique spike-specific TCRs recognized epitopes lying outside the regions that are mutated in the B.1.351 and B.1.1.7 variants. Vaccine-associated CD4 TCRs spanned the whole spike protein, with dominant responses in regions 160-218 and 743-854. In the small 56-69-year group, the increase in depth fell short of significance, most likely because of low power. No day 14 peak-response samples were available, so repertoires were characterized only after the peak T cell response. Spike-specific TCR breadth and depth rose significantly after two AZD1222 doses compared with day 0 and with MenACWY recipients.

The germline V gene yields MDHEN for CDR1 and SYDVKM for CDR2. Germline trimming amounts to 3 bases on V and 2 bases on J, with 3 as the count of junction bases outside the gene matches. The CDR3 has 15 amino acids, counting the end cysteine and phenylalanine. Here the CDR3 DNA is all that survives: 45 bases in frame from base 1. The CDR3 regions of human TCRbeta chains were analyzed by immunosequencing. In the paper's pipeline: Repertoire TCRs were matched against a reference library of SARS-CoV-2-specific TCRs generated with the MIRA antigen-specificity platform. Breadth was defined as the fraction of unique TCRs that were SARS-CoV-2-associated, and depth was defined as the fraction of total T cells that were SARS-CoV-2-associated. Using the MIRA data, each spike-specific TCR was assigned both to the spike region to which the TCR was reactive and to a CD4 or CD8 class. Log10-transformed breadth and depth values were compared by one-way ANOVA with Sidak's multiple comparisons tests. TCRdb stores this immuneACCESS table with in-frame sequences only. Part of the clones is absent; in the studies checked, under half of the shortfall reflects unresolved V genes, and no reason is known for the rest. D and trimming were read from the DNA, whereas the V and J calls and clone size are those reported in that table. This sample is represented by more than 80,000 clones; approximately 85% of them were singletons. The ten biggest clones cover about 12% of the sample.

Of note for this clone: The clone's antigen remains unknown. Within one base of it there is no much larger clone, and no base qualities were kept.

The time point label corresponds to: about 28 days (+/-7) after the second vaccine dose. AZD1222 recipients with second doses at about 4 weeks or about 12 weeks were pooled, because spike-specific TCR depth and breadth did not differ between schedules. Vaccinee samples came from UK trials COV001 and COV002, including a single-blind randomized controlled phase 2/3 trial of AZD1222 (ChAdOx1 nCoV-19) in healthy adults. Trial participant PBMC samples were collected at day 0 and day 28 after the second dose for TCRbeta chain sequencing. The sample here was peripheral blood, taken 28 days after the second AZD1222 dose. This clonotype was sampled from an adult who received the AZD1222 COVID-19 vaccine. The rearranged chain carries TRBV28 and TRBJ1-3; 8 central nucleotides agree with TRBD1. CDR3 region: CASSFSDRAGNTIYF. The sequenced DNA: TGTGCCAGCAGTTTTTCGGACAGGGCTGGAAACACCATATATTTT.